A selection of T cell receptor beta chains follows, all from one sample in a study of blood T cell repertoires in COVID-19. Profiling relied on immunoSEQ multiplex PCR, and the TCRdb table lists in-frame clones only, not all of them. The sample records a few hundred thousand clones, approximately 84% being singletons. The material sequenced was peripheral blood. These receptor sequences come from a middle-aged man with active or convalescent COVID-19. The CDR3 runs from the conserved cysteine through the conserved F or W. D genes are given only for firm matches. Part of the rows lack a size; the others show once, few, many or a class for expanded clones.

V gene: TRBV2; D gene: .; J gene: TRBJ1-6; clone size: .; CDR3 protein: CASTYGGVDNSPLHF; CDR3 DNA: TGTGCCAGCACCTATGGGGGGGTGGACAATTCACCCCTCCACTTT
V gene: TRBV27; D gene: .; J gene: TRBJ2-1; clone size: .; CDR3 protein: CASSPSPHTGNEQFF; CDR3 DNA: TGTGCCAGCAGTCCTTCCCCCCACACAGGGAATGAGCAGTTCTTC
V gene: TRBV10-3; D gene: .; J gene: TRBJ1-1; clone size: few; CDR3 protein: CAISRDTEVNTEAFF; CDR3 DNA: TGTGCCATCAGTAGGGACACGGAGGTGAACACTGAAGCTTTCTTT
V gene: TRBV5-3; D gene: .; J gene: TRBJ1-1; clone size: few; CDR3 protein: CARSYRRGTEAFF; CDR3 DNA: TGTGCCAGAAGCTACCGCCGGGGCACTGAAGCTTTCTTT
V gene: TRBV3-1/TRBV3-2; D gene: TRBD2; J gene: TRBJ2-5; clone size: .; CDR3 protein: CASSRVSGGRGETQYF; CDR3 DNA: TGTGCCAGCAGCCGAGTTAGCGGGGGCCGGGGGGAGACCCAGTACTTC
V gene: TRBV19; D gene: TRBD1; J gene: TRBJ1-5; clone size: .; CDR3 protein: CASSDRDRGNQPQHF; CDR3 DNA: TGTGCCAGTAGTGACCGGGACAGGGGCAATCAGCCCCAGCATTTT
V gene: TRBV27; D gene: .; J gene: TRBJ2-7; clone size: .; CDR3 protein: CASSLGHTYEQYF; CDR3 DNA: TGTGCCAGCAGTTTGGGACATACCTACGAGCAGTACTTC
V gene: TRBV18; D gene: TRBD2; J gene: TRBJ2-1; clone size: .; CDR3 protein: CASSPLSGGARNGNEQFF; CDR3 DNA: TGTGCCAGCTCACCACTTAGCGGGGGGGCCCGTAATGGGAATGAGCAGTTCTTC
V gene: TRBV24-1; D gene: .; J gene: TRBJ2-7; clone size: .; CDR3 protein: CATSDRAGRTYEQYF; CDR3 DNA: TGTGCCACCAGTGACAGGGCAGGGCGCACCTACGAGCAGTACTTC
V gene: TRBV5-1; D gene: TRBD2; J gene: TRBJ2-3; clone size: .; CDR3 protein: CASSPSEAGGDTDTQYF; CDR3 DNA: TGCGCCAGCAGCCCCAGCGAGGCGGGGGGAGACACAGATACGCAGTATTTT
V gene: TRBV6-1; D gene: .; J gene: TRBJ1-6; clone size: .; CDR3 protein: CASSEARVSPLHF; CDR3 DNA: TGTGCCAGCAGTGAAGCGAGGGTTTCACCCCTCCACTTT
V gene: TRBV3-1/TRBV3-2; D gene: .; J gene: TRBJ2-1; clone size: .; CDR3 protein: CASSQDPGDPGQFF; CDR3 DNA: TGTGCCAGCAGCCAAGACCCCGGGGATCCAGGACAGTTCTTC
V gene: TRBV9; D gene: TRBD2; J gene: TRBJ2-1; clone size: .; CDR3 protein: CASSVAGGGYNEQFF; CDR3 DNA: TGTGCCAGCAGCGTAGCCGGGGGGGGATACAATGAGCAGTTCTTC
V gene: TRBV7-9; D gene: TRBD1; J gene: TRBJ2-3; clone size: .; CDR3 protein: CASSQGQSTDTQYF; CDR3 DNA: TGTGCCAGCAGCCAGGGACAGAGCACAGATACGCAGTATTTT
V gene: TRBV7-9; D gene: .; J gene: TRBJ2-3; clone size: .; CDR3 protein: CASTFGRWADTQYF; CDR3 DNA: TGTGCCAGCACCTTCGGGAGATGGGCAGATACGCAGTATTTT
V gene: TRBV27; D gene: .; J gene: TRBJ1-2; clone size: .; CDR3 protein: CASSLQGPGGYTF; CDR3 DNA: TGTGCCAGCAGTTTACAGGGGCCGGGAGGCTACACCTTC
V gene: TRBV19; D gene: .; J gene: TRBJ1-1; clone size: .; CDR3 protein: CASSTTLRQNTEAFF; CDR3 DNA: TGTGCCAGTAGTACCACCCTTCGACAGAACACTGAAGCTTTCTTT
V gene: TRBV5-6; D gene: TRBD1; J gene: TRBJ2-1; clone size: .; CDR3 protein: CASTSPGTGERNEQFF; CDR3 DNA: TGTGCCAGCACCTCTCCCGGGACAGGGGAACGCAATGAGCAGTTCTTC
V gene: TRBV10-1; D gene: .; J gene: TRBJ2-1; clone size: .; CDR3 protein: CASRALWQFF; CDR3 DNA: TGCGCCAGCAGGGCCCTCTGGCAGTTCTTC
V gene: TRBV7-8; D gene: .; J gene: TRBJ2-1; clone size: .; CDR3 protein: CASSFGGPRVF; CDR3 DNA: TGTGCCAGCAGTTTCGGAGGCCCTAGGGTCTTC
V gene: TRBV30; D gene: .; J gene: TRBJ1-6; clone size: .; CDR3 protein: CAWSPMSSYNSPLHF; CDR3 DNA: TGTGCCTGGAGCCCGATGAGCTCCTATAATTCACCCCTCCACTTT
V gene: TRBV18; D gene: TRBD2; J gene: TRBJ2-3; clone size: .; CDR3 protein: CASSPGLGGTSAVDTQYF; CDR3 DNA: TGTGCCAGCTCACCAGGGTTGGGCGGAACTAGCGCTGTGGATACGCAGTATTTT
V gene: TRBV2; D gene: .; J gene: TRBJ2-6; clone size: .; CDR3 protein: CASRGHGANVLTF; CDR3 DNA: TGTGCCAGCAGGGGGCATGGGGCCAACGTCCTGACTTTC
V gene: TRBV29-1; D gene: TRBD2; J gene: TRBJ2-5; clone size: .; CDR3 protein: CSVGTLVGGIDRETQYF; CDR3 DNA: TGCAGCGTTGGTACCCTAGTGGGGGGGATTGATCGTGAGACCCAGTACTTC
V gene: TRBV6-5; D gene: .; J gene: TRBJ1-2; clone size: few; CDR3 protein: CASSYSVRGNGGYTF; CDR3 DNA: TGTGCCAGCAGTTACTCTGTCAGGGGTAATGGTGGCTACACCTTC
V gene: TRBV27; D gene: TRBD1; J gene: TRBJ2-1; clone size: .; CDR3 protein: CASSSPDRSTSYNEQFF; CDR3 DNA: TGTGCCAGCAGTTCCCCGGACAGGTCGACCTCCTACAATGAGCAGTTCTTC
V gene: TRBV7-7; D gene: .; J gene: TRBJ2-7; clone size: .; CDR3 protein: CASSFTQGHEQYF; CDR3 DNA: TGTGCTAGCAGCTTTACACAGGGCCACGAGCAGTACTTC
V gene: TRBV28; D gene: .; J gene: TRBJ2-6; clone size: .; CDR3 protein: CASYRAGANVLTF; CDR3 DNA: TGTGCCAGCTACAGGGCTGGGGCCAACGTCCTGACTTTC
V gene: TRBV13; D gene: TRBD2; J gene: TRBJ2-1; clone size: .; CDR3 protein: CASSLLSGTRRNEQFF; CDR3 DNA: TGTGCCAGCAGCTTACTAAGCGGGACCCGGAGGAATGAGCAGTTCTTC
V gene: TRBV10-3; D gene: TRBD2; J gene: TRBJ2-3; clone size: .; CDR3 protein: CAISELAGIAEADTQYF; CDR3 DNA: TGTGCCATCAGTGAACTAGCGGGAATCGCGGAGGCAGATACGCAGTATTTT
V gene: TRBV5-1; D gene: .; J gene: TRBJ1-6; clone size: few; CDR3 protein: CASSRQQGNSPLHF; CDR3 DNA: TGCGCCAGCAGCAGGCAGCAGGGAAATTCACCCCTCCACTTT
V gene: TRBV21-1; D gene: .; J gene: TRBJ2-3; clone size: .; CDR3 protein: CASEMRRSSTDTQYF; CDR3 DNA: TGTGCCAGCGAGATGAGGAGGAGCAGCACAGATACGCAGTATTTT
V gene: TRBV6-1; D gene: TRBD1; J gene: TRBJ2-7; clone size: .; CDR3 protein: CASSEAGQGYEQYF; CDR3 DNA: TGTGCCAGCAGTGAAGCCGGACAGGGCTACGAGCAGTACTTC
V gene: TRBV4-2; D gene: .; J gene: TRBJ2-4; clone size: .; CDR3 protein: CASSQDVTGSLKIQYF; CDR3 DNA: TGTGCCAGCAGCCAAGATGTGACGGGGTCCCTTAAGATTCAGTACTTC
V gene: TRBV6-5; D gene: .; J gene: TRBJ1-1; clone size: .; CDR3 protein: CASSWGRKNTEAFF; CDR3 DNA: TGTGCCAGCAGTTGGGGGCGGAAGAACACTGAAGCTTTCTTT
V gene: TRBV18; D gene: TRBD2; J gene: TRBJ2-3; clone size: many; CDR3 protein: CASSPGLAGGLEDTQYF; CDR3 DNA: TGTGCCAGCTCACCCGGACTAGCGGGAGGGCTTGAAGATACGCAGTATTTT
V gene: TRBV15; D gene: .; J gene: TRBJ2-3; clone size: .; CDR3 protein: CATSREAAPGTQYF; CDR3 DNA: TGTGCCACCAGCAGAGAAGCCGCCCCAGGTACGCAGTATTTT
V gene: TRBV14; D gene: .; J gene: TRBJ2-2; clone size: .; CDR3 protein: CASSPLNTGELFF; CDR3 DNA: TGTGCCAGCAGTCCTTTGAACACCGGGGAGCTGTTTTTT
V gene: TRBV7-5; D gene: .; J gene: TRBJ1-5; clone size: .; CDR3 protein: CVRSLGTVPYQPQHF; CDR3 DNA: TGTGTCAGAAGCTTAGGCACAGTCCCCTATCAGCCCCAGCATTTT
V gene: TRBV19; D gene: TRBD1; J gene: TRBJ2-4; clone size: once; CDR3 protein: CASSVQGAKNIQYF; CDR3 DNA: TGTGCCAGTAGTGTACAGGGGGCCAAAAACATTCAGTACTTC
V gene: TRBV7-2; D gene: TRBD1; J gene: TRBJ2-7; clone size: .; CDR3 protein: CASSLGDSGLDRRYF; CDR3 DNA: TGTGCCAGCAGCTTAGGCGATAGTGGCTTGGACAGGCGGTACTTC
V gene: TRBV20-1; D gene: .; J gene: TRBJ2-2; clone size: .; CDR3 protein: CSASGREYTGELFF; CDR3 DNA: TGCAGTGCTAGTGGACGGGAGTACACCGGGGAGCTGTTTTTT
V gene: TRBV27; D gene: .; J gene: TRBJ2-7; clone size: .; CDR3 protein: CASSLSSPLGGTTYEQYF; CDR3 DNA: TGTGCCAGCAGTTTATCGTCTCCCTTAGGGGGTACCACCTACGAGCAGTACTTC
V gene: TRBV19; D gene: .; J gene: TRBJ1-1; clone size: .; CDR3 protein: CASSMMALDTEAFF; CDR3 DNA: TGTGCCAGTAGTATGATGGCCCTAGATACTGAAGCTTTCTTT
V gene: TRBV10-3; D gene: TRBD1; J gene: TRBJ1-4; clone size: .; CDR3 protein: CAISDAGGQGEKLFF; CDR3 DNA: TGTGCCATCAGTGACGCAGGGGGCCAGGGTGAAAAACTGTTTTTT
V gene: TRBV6-4; D gene: .; J gene: TRBJ1-1; clone size: .; CDR3 protein: CASSLDRNTEAFF; CDR3 DNA: TGTGCCAGCTCGTTAGACAGAAACACTGAAGCTTTCTTT
V gene: TRBV11-2; D gene: .; J gene: TRBJ2-7; clone size: .; CDR3 protein: CASSLDRGAYEQYF; CDR3 DNA: TGTGCCAGCAGCTTAGACCGGGGAGCCTACGAGCAGTACTTC
V gene: TRBV20-1; D gene: .; J gene: TRBJ1-1; clone size: .; CDR3 protein: CSAFSNTEAFF; CDR3 DNA: TGCAGTGCCTTCTCGAACACTGAAGCTTTCTTT
V gene: TRBV6-1; D gene: .; J gene: TRBJ1-1; clone size: once; CDR3 protein: CASSENWQNTEAFF; CDR3 DNA: TGTGCCAGCAGTGAAAATTGGCAGAACACTGAAGCTTTCTTT
V gene: TRBV7-3; D gene: .; J gene: TRBJ1-1; clone size: few; CDR3 protein: CASSLTGRGGGTEAFF; CDR3 DNA: TGTGCCAGCAGCTTAACCGGTCGAGGGGGAGGGACTGAAGCTTTCTTT
V gene: TRBV4-1; D gene: .; J gene: TRBJ1-1; clone size: .; CDR3 protein: CASSQPQGTTEAFF; CDR3 DNA: TGCGCCAGCAGCCAACCACAGGGAACCACTGAAGCTTTCTTT
V gene: TRBV11-2; D gene: TRBD1; J gene: TRBJ1-1; clone size: once; CDR3 protein: CASSQNGQGIGEAFF; CDR3 DNA: TGTGCCAGCAGCCAAAACGGACAGGGGATCGGTGAAGCTTTCTTT
V gene: TRBV29-1; D gene: .; J gene: TRBJ2-5; clone size: .; CDR3 protein: CSVEDLGGTQYF; CDR3 DNA: TGCAGCGTTGAAGATCTGGGGGGAACCCAGTACTTC
V gene: TRBV25-1; D gene: .; J gene: TRBJ2-7; clone size: .; CDR3 protein: CASSGQASSYEQYF; CDR3 DNA: TGTGCCAGCAGTGGGCAGGCGAGCTCCTACGAGCAGTACTTC